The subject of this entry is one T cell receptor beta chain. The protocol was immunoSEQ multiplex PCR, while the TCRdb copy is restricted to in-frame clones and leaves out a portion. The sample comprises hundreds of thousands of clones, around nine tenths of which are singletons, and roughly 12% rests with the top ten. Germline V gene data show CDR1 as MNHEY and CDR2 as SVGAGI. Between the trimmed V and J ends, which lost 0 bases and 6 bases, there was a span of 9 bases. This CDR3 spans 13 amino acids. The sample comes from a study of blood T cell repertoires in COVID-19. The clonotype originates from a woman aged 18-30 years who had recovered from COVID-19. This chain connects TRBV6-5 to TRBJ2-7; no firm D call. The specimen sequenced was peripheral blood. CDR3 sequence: CASSYSRKIEQYF. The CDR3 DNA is TGTGCCAGCAGTTACTCGAGAAAGATCGAGCAGTACTTC.